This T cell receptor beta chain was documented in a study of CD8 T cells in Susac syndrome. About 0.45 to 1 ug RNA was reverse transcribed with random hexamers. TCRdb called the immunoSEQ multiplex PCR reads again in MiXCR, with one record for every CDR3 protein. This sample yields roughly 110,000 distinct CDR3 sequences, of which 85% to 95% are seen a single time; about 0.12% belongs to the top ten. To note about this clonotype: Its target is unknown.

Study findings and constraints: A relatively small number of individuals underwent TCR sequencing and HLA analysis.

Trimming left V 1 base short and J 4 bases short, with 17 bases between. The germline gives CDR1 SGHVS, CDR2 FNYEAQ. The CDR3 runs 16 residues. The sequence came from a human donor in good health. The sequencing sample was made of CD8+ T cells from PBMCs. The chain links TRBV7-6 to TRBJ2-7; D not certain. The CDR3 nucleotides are TGTGCCAGCAGCTTAGAGGGTGGCCCTCGAGGTTACGAGCAGTACTTC. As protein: CASSLEGGPRGYEQYF.